Shown below are 14 T cell receptor beta chains from a single sample sequenced in a study of blood T cell repertoires in COVID-19. Only in-frame clones appear in the TCRdb table, and some are missing; sequencing was by immunoSEQ multiplex PCR. Of about 480,000 clones in the sample, around 87% were seen once. Material for sequencing was PBMCs or T cells enriched from blood (not recorded which). These receptor sequences come from a woman aged 40-49 years who had recovered from COVID-19.

A note on this clone: This same CDR3 is encoded by further DNA sequences in the sample. The rearrangement uses TRBV19 and TRBJ1-2; TRBD1 might be the D (5 bases). V lost 5 bases and J lost 2, with 6 bases in between. CDR1 is LNHDA, CDR2 SQIVND, per germline (reference sequence). The CDR3 extends over 12 amino acids. CDR3 region: CASSRGNYGYTF. The CDR3 nucleotides are TGTGCCAGTAGTCGGGGGAACTATGGCTACACCTTC.

The J gene is TRBJ2-1, the V gene TRBV24-1; 9 bases line up with TRBD1. Germline V gives CDR1 KGHDR, CDR2 SFDVKD. Unmatched junction bases numbered 6, after V lost 6 bases and J lost 7 bases. This CDR3 comprises 14 residues. The CDR3 region has the DNA TGTGCCACCAGTCCGACAGGGGGGGGGAATGAGCAGTTCTTC. The encoded protein is CATSPTGGGNEQFF.

This clone showed up just a few times. The chain couples TRBV3-1 (or the pseudogene TRBV3-2) to TRBJ2-5, with 14 bases fitting TRBD2. The germline V gene has CDR1 LGHDT and CDR2 YNNKEL (reference sequence). V trimming: 1 base; J trimming: 2 bases; junction bases outside the gene matches: 6. This CDR3 comprises 18 residues. CDR3: CASSQGGLAGGLQETQYF. Written as DNA, the CDR3 is TGTGCCAGCAGCCAAGGCGGACTAGCGGGAGGCCTTCAAGAGACCCAGTACTTC.

V and J are TRBV11-2 and TRBJ2-7, with TRBD2 matching 7 bases. The CDR3 contains 15 residues. CDR1 and CDR2 from the germline V gene are SGHAT and FQNNGV. V shed 5 bases, J shed 1 base, and the junction held 8 bases outside the gene matches. CDR3 in amino acids: CASSQGASGSYEQYF. CDR3 nucleotides: TGTGCCAGCAGCCAAGGGGCTAGCGGTTCCTACGAGCAGTACTTC.

The J gene is TRBJ1-5, the V gene TRBV7-2; 7 nucleotides line up with TRBD1. The CDR3 has 17 amino acids. The V gene end was trimmed by 1 base and the J gene end by 5 bases; junction bases not matched to a gene: 11. The germline V gene encodes CDR1 SGHTA and CDR2 FQGNSA. CDR3 protein: CASSLGSLAGGYQPQHF. Written as DNA, the CDR3 is TGTGCCAGCAGCTTAGGAAGTCTAGCAGGGGGGTATCAGCCCCAGCATTTT. Together with reference TRBV7-2 and TRBJ1-5, the CDR3 gives the full variable domain: GAGVSQSPSNKVTEKGKDVELRCDPISGHTALYWYRQSLGQGLEFLIYFQGNSAPDKSGLPSDRFSAERTGGSVSTLTIQRTQQEDSAVYLCASSLGSLAGGYQPQHFGDGTRLSIL.

This rearrangement joins TRBV5-4 to TRBJ2-7, with 13 bases identical to TRBD2. Looked up from germline, CDR1 is SGHNT and CDR2 is YYREEE (reference sequence). V dropped 4 bases and J dropped 6; count of bases not matched to a gene: 7. The CDR3 covers 15 residues. The CDR3 sequence: CASSRGLAGELEQYF. The CDR3 DNA reads TGTGCCAGCAGCCGAGGACTAGCGGGAGAACTCGAGCAGTACTTC.

Turning to this clone: The sample carries other DNA sequences with the same CDR3. The chain combines TRBV7-9 with TRBJ2-7; D is uncertain. CDR1 is SEHNR, CDR2 FQNEAQ, per germline (reference sequence). CDR3 length: 11 amino acids. Trimming pared 3 bases from V and 6 bases from J, leaving 6 bases between. The CDR3 spells CASSFTGEQYF. Written as DNA, the CDR3 is TGTGCCAGCAGCTTTACTGGCGAGCAGTACTTC.

As to this clone: The identical CDR3 is also encoded by other nucleotide sequences in the sample. The chain couples TRBV10-2 to TRBJ1-2, with D possibly TRBD1 on 6 matching bases. The CDR3 loop spans 13 amino acids. The germline V gene has CDR1 WSHSY and CDR2 SAAADI. Trimming pared 0 bases from V and 4 bases from J, leaving 6 bases between. The CDR3 spells CASSESTGYGYTF. In DNA form, the CDR3 reads TGCGCCAGCAGTGAGTCGACAGGCTATGGCTACACCTTC.

V gene TRBV5-1 combines with J gene TRBJ2-7; 9 positions agree with TRBD1. The CDR3 runs to 14 residues. In germline, CDR1 is SGHRS, CDR2 YFSETQ. The V gene end was trimmed by 0 bases and the J gene end by 13 bases; junction bases not matched to a gene: 11. CDR3 nucleotides: TGCGCCAGCAGCTTGGCCGGGGGTCGGGACAGGGTATACTTC. Translating gives CASSLAGGRDRVYF. Using reference TRBV5-1 and TRBJ2-7 for the parts outside the CDR3, the full variable domain is KAGVTQTPRYLIKTRGQQVTLSCSPISGHRSVSWYQQTPGQGLQFLFEYFSETQRNKGNFPGRFSGRQFSNSRSEMNVSTLELGDSALYLCASSLAGGRDRVYFGPGTRLTVT.

The rearrangement joins TRBV7-9 to TRBJ1-1; the match to TRBD1 covers 7 bases. The CDR3 is 11 amino acids. Germline CDR1 and CDR2: SEHNR and FQNEAQ (reference sequence). The junction had 1 base not matched to a gene; V was cut back by 6 bases and J by 6 bases. The CDR3 is CASRGQSEAFF. The CDR3 bases are TGTGCCAGCAGGGGACAGTCTGAAGCTTTCTTT.

V usage is TRBV3-1 (or the pseudogene TRBV3-2) and J usage is TRBJ1-3, with unresolved D. Germline CDR1 is LGHDT and CDR2 is YNNKEL (reference sequence). The ends were cut back, 4 bases at V and 1 base at J, with 8 bases in the middle. The CDR3 runs to 14 residues. CDR3 region: CASSPVNSGNTIYF. The DNA for the CDR3 is TGTGCCAGCAGCCCAGTAAATTCTGGAAACACCATATATTTT.

V gene TRBV28 combines with J gene TRBJ1-2; D not certain. Germline V gene lookup returns CDR1 MDHEN and CDR2 SYDVKM. This CDR3 is built from 14 residues. V was shortened by 7 bases and J by 6 bases, with 18 bases between the two germline ends. The CDR3 is CASTTGPKWDGYTF. CDR3 DNA: TGTGCCAGCACCACTGGGCCGAAATGGGATGGCTACACCTTC.

The rearrangement links TRBV27 to TRBJ2-7, with 9 bases matching TRBD1. This CDR3 has 17 amino acids. Per germline, CDR1 MNHEY and CDR2 SMNVEV (reference sequence). V gave up 2 bases and J gave up 3 bases; unmatched junction bases: 11. CDR3 amino acids: CASSLPPGTGRSYEQYF. The CDR3 bases are TGTGCCAGCAGTTTACCCCCAGGGACAGGGCGTAGCTACGAGCAGTACTTC.

The chain links TRBV11-2 to TRBJ2-1, with 8 bases fitting TRBD1. Trimming took 3 bases from V and 8 from J; bases not matched to a gene: 12. The CDR3 spans 16 residues. Germline loops: CDR1 SGHAT, CDR2 FQNNGV. CDR3 region: CASSFTLTGAADEQFF. CDR3 DNA: TGTGCCAGCAGCTTCACGTTGACAGGGGCTGCCGATGAGCAGTTCTTC.